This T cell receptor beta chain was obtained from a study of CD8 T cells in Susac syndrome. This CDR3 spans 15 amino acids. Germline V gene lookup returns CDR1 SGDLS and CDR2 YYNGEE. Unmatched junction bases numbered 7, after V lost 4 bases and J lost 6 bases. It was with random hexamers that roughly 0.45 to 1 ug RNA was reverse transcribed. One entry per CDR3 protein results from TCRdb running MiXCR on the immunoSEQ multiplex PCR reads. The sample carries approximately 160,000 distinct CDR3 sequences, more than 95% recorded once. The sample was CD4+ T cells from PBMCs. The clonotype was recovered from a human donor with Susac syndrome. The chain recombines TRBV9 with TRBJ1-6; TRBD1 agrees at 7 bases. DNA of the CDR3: TGTGCCAGCAGCAACCCGGGACAGCCTAATTCACCCCTCCACTTT. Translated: CASSNPGQPNSPLHF.